A single sample is the source of the 22 T cell receptor beta chains below, sequenced in a study of siplizumab effects on memory and regulatory T cells. Assay: immunoSEQ multiplex PCR; the TCRdb copy retains only in-frame clones and omits some. The sample carries some 40,000 clones, around 92% recorded once. Material for sequencing was naive CD4+ T cells sorted from blood. The receptor set was obtained from a human donor in good health.

V is TRBV19 and J is TRBJ1-5; 11 nucleotides agree with TRBD1. Germline V gene data show CDR1 as LNHDA and CDR2 as SQIVND (reference sequence). The CDR3 extends over 15 amino acids. V shed 5 bases, J shed 7 bases, and the junction held 7 bases outside the gene matches. As DNA, the CDR3 is TGTGCCAGTAGTCCTCGGACAGGGGGCGCGCAGCCCCAGCATTTT. This gives the protein CASSPRTGGAQPQHF.

This clone was seen more than once but under ten times. CDR3 sequence reads: CASSSPDPYGYTF. The CDR3 DNA reads TGTGCCAGCAGCTCGCCGGATCCCTATGGCTACACCTTC. The chain joins TRBV11-2 to TRBJ1-2, with D unclear. The CDR3 sequence is 13 residues long. Germline V gene data show CDR1 as SGHAT and CDR2 as FQNNGV. The V end lost 4 bases, the J end lost 4 bases, and 10 bases lay between the germline ends.

The chain recombines TRBV4-1 with TRBJ2-1, with D possibly matching TRBD2 (6 bases). The ends were cut back, 1 base at V and 4 bases at J, with 11 bases in the middle. The CDR3 is 15 residues long. Germline values: CDR1 MGHRA, CDR2 YSYEKL. The CDR3 spells CASSQVGLRYNEQFF. Here the CDR3 DNA reads TGCGCCAGCAGCCAAGTGGGACTCCGATACAATGAGCAGTTCTTC.

The genes are TRBV7-9 and TRBJ2-1; D could derive from TRBD1 or TRBD2 (7 bases each). CDR1 and CDR2 (germline): SEHNR, FQNEAQ (reference sequence). The V end was cut by 10 bases, the J end by 0 bases, with 16 bases between. The CDR3 extends over 15 amino acids. The CDR3 loop reads CATPGGDTSYNEQFF. The CDR3 region has the DNA TGTGCCACCCCAGGGGGGGACACCTCCTACAATGAGCAGTTCTTC.

The chain combines TRBV11-3 with TRBJ2-7; 11 bases map to TRBD1. The CDR3 runs 15 residues. V lost 1 base, J lost 7 bases, and 6 bases stayed unmatched. Germline assignment: CDR1 SGHNT and CDR2 YENEEA. CDR3 DNA sequence: TGTGCCAGCAGCTTAGTAGGACAGGGGGCTGGAGAGCAGTACTTC. Amino acids: CASSLVGQGAGEQYF.

The chain employs TRBV7-2 and TRBJ2-7, with D tentatively TRBD1 (5 bases). The CDR3 has 15 amino acids. V gave up 0 bases and J gave up 5 bases, with 14 bases separating them. Germline-derived CDR1 and CDR2 are SGHTA and FQGNSA. In nucleotides, the CDR3 is TGTGCCAGCAGCTTAGCGTTCAGGGTCCTCCACGAGCAGTACTTC. Protein product: CASSLAFRVLHEQYF.

The chain has TRBV5-5 and TRBJ2-7, with D perhaps matching TRBD1 or TRBD2 (5 bases each). The ends were cut back, 4 bases at V and 0 bases at J, with 11 bases in the middle. In germline, CDR1 is SGHKS, CDR2 YYEKEE (reference sequence). The length of the CDR3 is 14 residues. The CDR3 sequence is CASSLGPDSYEQYF. CDR3 nucleotide sequence: TGTGCCAGCAGCCTGGGACCCGACTCCTACGAGCAGTACTTC.

The chain combines TRBV9 with TRBJ2-1; 10 nucleotides agree with TRBD2. The V gene's germline CDR1 is SGDLS and CDR2 YYNGEE. Unmatched junction bases numbered 8, after V lost 0 bases and J lost 8 bases. The length of the CDR3 is 16 residues. The CDR3 bases are TGTGCCAGCAGCGTAGAACCTAGCGGGAGTAGCCATGAGCAGTTCTTC. This encodes CASSVEPSGSSHEQFF.

The rearrangement joins TRBV5-1 to TRBJ2-3, with 9 bases lining up with TRBD1. CDR3 size: 16 residues. From germline, CDR1 is SGHRS and CDR2 YFSETQ. With V trimmed by 4 bases and J by 2 bases, 8 bases remained unmatched. This CDR3 reads CASSIQGAWDTDTQYF. Written as DNA, the CDR3 is TGCGCCAGCAGCATACAGGGGGCTTGGGACACAGATACGCAGTATTTT. The variable domain in full, with the rest retrieved from reference TRBV5-1 and TRBJ2-3, is KAGVTQTPRYLIKTRGQQVTLSCSPISGHRSVSWYQQTPGQGLQFLFEYFSETQRNKGNFPGRFSGRQFSNSRSEMNVSTLELGDSALYLCASSIQGAWDTDTQYFGPGTRLTVL.

The chain's CDR3 is CASSQGPVAGGEQYF. The CDR3 region has the DNA TGTGCCAGCAGCCAAGGCCCCGTCGCGGGCGGCGAGCAGTACTTC. V gene TRBV4-2 combines with J gene TRBJ2-7; tentative D call: TRBD2 (5 bases). This CDR3 comprises 15 residues. Between the trimmed V and J ends, which lost 1 base and 6 bases, there was a span of 16 bases. Germline V lookup: CDR1 LGHNA, CDR2 YNFKEQ.

The V and J genes are TRBV6-5 and TRBJ2-7, with D perhaps TRBD1 (6 bases). V lost 6 bases and J lost 2, with 8 bases in between. The germline CDR1 and CDR2 sequences are MNHEY and SVGAGI. CDR3 length: 12 residues. The CDR3 bases are TGTGCCAGCAGGACAGGTACCTACGAGCAGTACTTC. Its translation is CASRTGTYEQYF.

This clone was recorded once. The V gene is TRBV19, the J gene TRBJ2-5; 9 positions match TRBD1. Looked up from germline, CDR1 is LNHDA and CDR2 is SQIVND (reference sequence). The V segment lost 3 bases and the J segment 4 bases; nucleotides outside the gene matches: 9. The CDR3 extends over 16 amino acids. This CDR3 reads CASSIRGDRVRETQYF. In nucleotides, the CDR3 is TGTGCCAGTAGTATTCGGGGGGACAGGGTACGAGAGACCCAGTACTTC. Variable domain in full (rest from reference TRBV19 and TRBJ2-5): DGGITQSPKYLFRKEGQNVTLSCEQNLNHDAMYWYRQDPGQGLRLIYYSQIVNDFQKGDIAEGYSVSREKKESFPLTVTSAQKNPTAFYLCASSIRGDRVRETQYFGPGTRLLVL.

This clone was recorded a few times. The CDR3 DNA is TGTGCCAGCAGTGTGTTCAGCAATCAGCCCCAGCATTTT. This gives the protein CASSVFSNQPQHF. This chain uses TRBV2 with TRBJ1-5; D remains unclear. V was shortened by 4 bases and J by 1 base, with 5 bases between the two germline ends. The CDR3 contains 13 residues. The V gene's germline CDR1 is SNHLY and CDR2 FYNNEI.

This clone was found once. The V and J genes are TRBV29-1 and TRBJ2-1; 16 nucleotides match TRBD2. Per germline, CDR1 SQVTM and CDR2 ANQGSEA. V was pared by 5 bases and J by 1 base, with 8 bases of the junction left unmatched. CDR3 length equals 18 residues. This chain's CDR3 is CSVKGTSGREKSYNEQFF. Written as DNA, the CDR3 is TGCAGCGTTAAGGGGACTAGCGGGAGGGAAAAATCCTACAATGAGCAGTTCTTC.

The genes are TRBV10-2 and TRBJ2-7, with TRBD2 matching 9 bases. This CDR3 region has 16 residues. Germline V lookup: CDR1 WSHSY, CDR2 SAAADI. V was pared by 6 bases and J by 7 bases, with 16 bases of the junction left unmatched. The CDR3 region is CASRPFGLAGTREQYF. As DNA, the CDR3 is TGCGCCAGCAGACCCTTCGGGCTAGCGGGAACCCGTGAGCAGTACTTC.

The gene calls are TRBV28 and TRBJ1-5; weak D call: TRBD1 (5 bases). CDR1 and CDR2 from the germline V gene are MDHEN and SYDVKM. This CDR3 region has 14 residues. V was shortened by 1 base and J by 6 bases, with 10 bases between the two germline ends. The CDR3 reads CASSLFGGRQPQHF. As DNA, the CDR3 is TGTGCCAGCAGTTTATTCGGGGGTCGTCAGCCCCAGCATTTT.

The rearrangement links TRBV2 to TRBJ1-2; D possibly corresponds to TRBD1 (5 bases). CDR3 size: 14 residues. V was clipped by 4 bases and J by 10 bases, with 19 bases between them. Germline CDR1 SNHLY, CDR2 FYNNEI. DNA of the CDR3: TGTGCCAGCAGTGGGTTGGGGGGTCAAGGGCACTACACCTTC. Translated: CASSGLGGQGHYTF.

This chain links TRBV19 with TRBJ1-6; TRBD1 agrees at 8 bases. CDR3 size: 15 residues. Trimming cost V 2 bases and J 9 bases; bases outside gene matches: 6. Looked up from germline, CDR1 is LNHDA and CDR2 is SQIVND (reference sequence). CDR3 in DNA: TGTGCCAGTAGTATACACCAGGGGGCCGTTTCACCCCTCCACTTT. It codes for CASSIHQGAVSPLHF.

This chain joins TRBV7-8 and TRBJ2-3; a possible D gene is TRBD2 (5 bases). V was clipped by 5 bases and J by 8 bases, with 14 bases between them. The CDR3 totals 13 residues. CDR1 is SGHVS, CDR2 FQNEAQ, per germline. The CDR3 region is CASSPSAAGTQYF. The DNA of the CDR3 is TGTGCCAGCAGCCCTTCGGCGGCGGGTACGCAGTATTTT.

The V call is TRBV5-5, the J call TRBJ1-5; D might be TRBD1 (6 bases). Trimming left V 4 bases short and J 0 bases short, with 14 bases between. This CDR3 is built from 16 residues. Germline lookup yields CDR1 SGHKS and CDR2 YYEKEE (reference sequence). CDR3 coding DNA: TGTGCCAGCAGCAACCGGACAGCAAATAGCAATCAGCCCCAGCATTTT. Protein sequence: CASSNRTANSNQPQHF.

The chain has TRBV2 and TRBJ2-2, with 8 bases aligning to TRBD1. V was clipped by 2 bases and J by 5 bases; unmatched bases: 10. Germline CDR1 is SNHLY and CDR2 is FYNNEI. The CDR3 runs 17 residues. CDR3 sequence: CASSEPLTGGPTGELFF. The CDR3 DNA follows: TGTGCCAGCAGTGAACCACTTACAGGGGGGCCTACCGGGGAGCTGTTTTTT.

The rearrangement joins TRBV5-1 to TRBJ1-4, with D possibly being TRBD1 (6 bases). Looked up from germline, CDR1 is SGHRS and CDR2 is YFSETQ. The V end lost 1 base, the J end lost 0 bases, and 7 bases lay between the germline ends. The CDR3 loop spans 15 amino acids. CDR3 residues: CASSLSGATNEKLFF. The CDR3 nucleotides are TGCGCCAGCAGCTTGTCAGGGGCAACTAATGAAAAACTGTTTTTT.